Sequencing of this T cell receptor beta chain was carried out in a study of regulatory T cells in long-lasting Graves disease. Study context: Duration of antithyroid drug therapy among newly diagnosed Graves' patients was under 3 months.

This clonotype has at least ten counts. The time point was: newly diagnosed GD, antithyroid drugs for less than 3 months. TCR sequences were obtained from RNA taken from PBMCs. The V gene's germline CDR1 is DFQATT and CDR2 SNEGSKA (reference sequence). This CDR3 comprises 13 residues. V was trimmed by 3 bases and J by 4 bases, leaving 10 bases between them. Construction of the TCR beta libraries employed iRepertoire HTBI primers in conjunction with Arm-PCR of CDR3 regions. MiXCR was run by TCRdb on the multiplex PCR reads, yielding one entry per CDR3 protein. Of 400,000 to 500,000 distinct CDR3 sequences detected, 14% to 15% appear once; the ten largest clones hold over 15%. These data were likewise used in another study, on T cells in Graves' hyperthyroidism and ophthalmopathy. That report notes: The primer set for the first-round RT-PCR of the TCR CDR3 was HTBI. In the analysis, a 13 V-J model separated ophthalmopathy from stable hyperthyroidism.

This specimen was peripheral blood mononuclear cells (PBMCs), taken at new diagnosis, from a patient treated with antithyroid drugs. The rearrangement joins TRBV20-1 to TRBJ1-5; TRBD1 is a possible D gene (6 bases). The origin of this receptor is a woman in her twenties or thirties with Graves disease. CDR3: CSASKGVNQPQHF. The CDR3 coding sequence is TGCAGTGCTAGCAAGGGGGTAAATCAGCCCCAGCATTTT.